One and the same sample provided the 8 T cell receptor beta chains below, sequenced in a study of T cell responses to AZD1222 COVID-19 vaccine. Sequencing used immunoSEQ multiplex PCR; TCRdb keeps in-frame clones, though not all of them. There are roughly 120,000 clones in the sample; approximately 94% occur only once, and more than 4.5% lies in the top ten. The material sequenced was peripheral blood, taken 28 days after the second AZD1222 dose. Source of these receptors: an adult who received the AZD1222 COVID-19 vaccine.

V gene TRBV5-1 combines with J gene TRBJ2-3; 9 nucleotides agree with TRBD2. Trimming cost V 1 base and J 5 bases; bases outside gene matches: 5. The CDR3 runs 15 residues. Germline V gives CDR1 SGHRS, CDR2 YFSETQ. CDR3 region: CASSLSAGGGDTQYF. The CDR3 DNA reads TGCGCCAGCAGCTTGTCGGCGGGAGGGGGAGATACGCAGTATTTT. Filled out from reference TRBV5-1 and TRBJ2-3, the complete variable domain reads KAGVTQTPRYLIKTRGQQVTLSCSPISGHRSVSWYQQTPGQGLQFLFEYFSETQRNKGNFPGRFSGRQFSNSRSEMNVSTLELGDSALYLCASSLSAGGGDTQYFGPGTRLTVL.

The chain uses TRBV4-1 and TRBJ2-2; TRBD2 agrees at 7 bases. The CDR3 length is 20 residues. Germline V CDR1 and CDR2: MGHRA, YSYEKL. Trimming removed 0 bases from V and 0 bases from J; junction bases left unmatched: 13. The CDR3 reads CASSQDSYGAGPTNTGELFF. The CDR3 DNA reads TGCGCCAGCAGCCAAGATTCTTACGGAGCGGGGCCAACGAACACCGGGGAGCTGTTTTTT.

This chain links TRBV7-9 with TRBJ2-7; the D is unclear. Trimming stripped 1 base from V and 3 bases from J, with 10 bases between. This CDR3 has 14 residues. The germline CDR1 and CDR2 sequences are SEHNR and FQNEAQ (reference sequence). The CDR3 DNA is TGTGCCAGCAGCTTAGGTGTAGGGAACTACGAGCAGTACTTC. It yields the protein CASSLGVGNYEQYF.

The chain recombines TRBV10-2 with TRBJ1-3; tentative D call: TRBD1 (5 bases). The CDR3 totals 15 residues. V was pared by 8 bases and J by 0 bases, with 14 bases between. In germline, CDR1 is WSHSY, CDR2 SAAADI. The CDR3 loop is CASGLAGTSGNTIYF. Written as DNA, the CDR3 is TGCGCCAGCGGCTTGGCGGGGACCTCTGGAAACACCATATATTTT.

This clone was seen just once. This chain connects TRBV7-3 to TRBJ2-6, with D perhaps matching TRBD1 or TRBD2 (5 bases each). The CDR3 covers 16 residues. V lost 3 bases, J lost 0 bases, and 9 bases lay in between. Germline CDR1 and CDR2: SGHTA and FQGTGA. The CDR3 bases are TGTGCCAGCAGCTTTCCCGGGACCTCTGGGGCCAACGTCCTGACTTTC. Its protein product is CASSFPGTSGANVLTF. The full variable domain, its missing parts supplied by reference TRBV7-3 and TRBJ2-6, is GAGVSQTPSNKVTEKGKYVELRCDPISGHTALYWYRQSLGQGPEFLIYFQGTGAADDSGLPNDRFFAVRPEGSVSTLKIQRTERGDSAVYLCASSFPGTSGANVLTFGAGSRLTVL.

This chain links TRBV3-1 (or the pseudogene TRBV3-2) with TRBJ2-5; a weak D match, TRBD2 (6 bases). The CDR3 totals 14 residues. V lost 4 bases, J lost 5 bases, and 14 bases lay in between. Germline V gene lookup returns CDR1 LGHDT and CDR2 YNNKEL (reference sequence). This chain's CDR3 is CASSRDSRQETQYF. CDR3 in DNA: TGTGCCAGCAGCCGGGACTCAAGACAGGAGACCCAGTACTTC.

The chain joins TRBV5-4 to TRBJ1-2; TRBD1 might be the D (6 bases). Trimming stripped 4 bases from V and 0 bases from J, with 13 bases between. This CDR3 contains 15 residues. Germline values: CDR1 SGHNT, CDR2 YYREEE (reference sequence). In DNA, the CDR3 is TGTGCCAGCAGCCCAGGGGTGGGGTCTAACTATGGCTACACCTTC. As protein: CASSPGVGSNYGYTF. Looking up the rest from reference TRBV5-4 and TRBJ1-2 gives the full variable domain: ETGVTQSPTHLIKTRGQQVTLRCSSQSGHNTVSWYQQALGQGPQFIFQYYREEENGRGNFPPRFSGLQFPNYSSELNVNALELDDSALYLCASSPGVGSNYGYTFGSGTRLTVV.

CDR3 nucleotides: TGTGCCACCAGCAGAGATCCCAGGACTGGAAACACCATATATTTT. Amino acid sequence: CATSRDPRTGNTIYF. The chain employs TRBV15 and TRBJ1-3; D is unclear. Germline CDR1 is LNHNV and CDR2 is YYDKDF (reference sequence). V dropped 0 bases and J dropped 2 bases, with 8 bases sitting between them. The CDR3 length is 15 residues.